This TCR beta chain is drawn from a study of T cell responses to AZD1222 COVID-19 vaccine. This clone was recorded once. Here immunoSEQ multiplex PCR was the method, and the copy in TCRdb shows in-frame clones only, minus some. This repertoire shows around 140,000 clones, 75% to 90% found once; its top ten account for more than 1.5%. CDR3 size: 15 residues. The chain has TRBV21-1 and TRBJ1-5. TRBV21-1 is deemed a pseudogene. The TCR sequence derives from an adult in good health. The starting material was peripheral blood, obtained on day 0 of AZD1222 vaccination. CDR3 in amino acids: CASRAGRRGNQPQHF. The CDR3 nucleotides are TGTGCCAGCAGGGCGGGACGGAGAGGCAATCAGCCCCAGCATTTT.